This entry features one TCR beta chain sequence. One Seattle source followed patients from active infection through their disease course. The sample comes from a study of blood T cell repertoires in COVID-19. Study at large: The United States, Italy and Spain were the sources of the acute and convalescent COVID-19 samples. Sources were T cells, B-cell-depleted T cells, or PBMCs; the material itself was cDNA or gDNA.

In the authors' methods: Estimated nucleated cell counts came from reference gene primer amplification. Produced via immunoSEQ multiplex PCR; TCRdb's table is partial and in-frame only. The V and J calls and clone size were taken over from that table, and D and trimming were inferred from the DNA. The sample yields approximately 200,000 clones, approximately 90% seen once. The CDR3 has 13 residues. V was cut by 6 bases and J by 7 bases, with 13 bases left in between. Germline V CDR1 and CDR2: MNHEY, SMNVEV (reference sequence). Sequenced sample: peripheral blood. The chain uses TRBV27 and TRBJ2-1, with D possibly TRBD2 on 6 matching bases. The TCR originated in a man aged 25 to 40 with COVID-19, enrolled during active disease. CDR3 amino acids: CASSPWGENEQFF. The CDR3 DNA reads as TGTGCCAGCAGCCCATGGGGGGAAAATGAGCAGTTCTTC.